A single sample gave rise to the 12 T cell receptor beta chains below, sequenced in a study of blood T cell repertoires in COVID-19. Clones were read by immunoSEQ multiplex PCR, and TCRdb kept only the in-frame ones, dropping some. The sample lists under 75,000 clones, approximately 80% occurring once. Sample: peripheral blood. These receptors all come from a man in his sixties or seventies who had recovered from COVID-19.

The rearrangement links TRBV19 to TRBJ2-7, with D perhaps matching TRBD2 (5 bases). Trimming cost V 3 bases and J 4 bases, with 16 bases left between them. Germline V CDR1 and CDR2: LNHDA, SQIVND (reference sequence). The CDR3 is 15 residues long. The DNA of the CDR3 is TGTGCCAGTAGTATTATGTCCGGGGTAGGGTACGAGCAGTACTTC. It encodes CASSIMSGVGYEQYF.

The chain employs TRBV7-2 and TRBJ1-2, with TRBD1 matching 7 bases. V trimming: 5 bases; J trimming: 4 bases; junction bases outside the gene matches: 13. The length of the CDR3 is 16 residues. The germline V gene has CDR1 SGHTA and CDR2 FQGNSA. CDR3 DNA: TGTGCCAGCAGCCCGAGTCCGGGACAGACGATCTATGGCTACACCTTC. This gives the protein CASSPSPGQTIYGYTF.

The chain has TRBV28 and TRBJ1-1; D remains unclear. The CDR3 sequence is 12 residues long. Germline CDR1 and CDR2: MDHEN and SYDVKM. The V and J ends lost 3 bases and 0 bases respectively, with 2 bases between them. The DNA for the CDR3 is TGTGCCAGCAGTTTCATGAACACTGAAGCTTTCTTT. Protein sequence: CASSFMNTEAFF.

The chain joins TRBV27 to TRBJ2-7, with 9 bases aligning to TRBD2. V shed 2 bases, J shed 6 bases, and the junction held 5 bases outside the gene matches. This CDR3 is 14 amino acids long. Germline V lookup: CDR1 MNHEY, CDR2 SMNVEV (reference sequence). In nucleotides, the CDR3 is TGTGCCAGCAGTTTAATAGCGGGAGTATCCGAGCAGTACTTC. Protein product: CASSLIAGVSEQYF.

This chain's CDR3 is CASSRTGGAYNEQFF. The CDR3 coding sequence is TGCGCCAGCAGCCGTACAGGGGGAGCCTACAATGAGCAGTTCTTC. This sequence joins TRBV5-1 and TRBJ2-1; 8 bases map to TRBD1. This CDR3 has 15 residues. Losses at the gene ends were 4 bases for V and 2 bases for J; bases not matched to a gene: 5. Germline CDR1 SGHRS, CDR2 YFSETQ.

The rearrangement joins TRBV11-2 to TRBJ2-3; perhaps TRBD2 as D (7 bases). The CDR3 runs to 15 residues. Germline V CDR1 and CDR2: SGHAT, FQNNGV. V was clipped by 4 bases and J by 4 bases, with 15 bases between them. CDR3 amino acids: CASSSRGLVPDTQYF. The CDR3, as DNA: TGTGCCAGCAGCTCGCGGGGGCTAGTTCCAGATACGCAGTATTTT.

V gene TRBV11-1 combines with J gene TRBJ2-2; D remains unclear. Germline-derived CDR1 and CDR2 are SGHAT and FQDESV (reference sequence). V was clipped by 1 base and J by 1 base, with 4 bases between them. This CDR3 has 14 residues. The CDR3 region has the DNA TGTGCCAGCAGCTTAGAACAGAACACCGGGGAGCTGTTTTTT. Its protein product is CASSLEQNTGELFF.

The V and J genes are TRBV4-3 and TRBJ2-1; tentative D call: TRBD1 (6 bases). The CDR3 totals 16 residues. Trimming left V 0 bases short and J 4 bases short, with 13 bases between. The germline gives CDR1 LGHNA, CDR2 YSLEER. CDR3 in amino acids: CASSQDQTGIYNEQFF. The CDR3 DNA follows: TGCGCCAGCAGCCAAGATCAAACAGGGATATACAATGAGCAGTTCTTC.

The J gene is TRBJ2-3, the V gene TRBV10-3; 10 bases agree with TRBD1. The CDR3 contains 16 residues. Losses at the gene ends were 7 bases for V and 1 base for J; bases not matched to a gene: 8. Germline V gene sequence: CDR1 ENHRY, CDR2 SYGVKD. The CDR3 DNA follows: TGTGCCATCAAGAAGGGACAGGGGATAGGCACAGATACGCAGTATTTT. It yields the protein CAIKKGQGIGTDTQYF.

The chain couples TRBV29-1 to TRBJ2-7; 8 bases are shared with TRBD2. The CDR3 is made up of 13 amino acids. J was trimmed by 3 bases and V by 7 bases; bases with no gene match: 8. The V gene's germline CDR1 is SQVTM and CDR2 ANQGSEA. The DNA of the CDR3 is TGCAGCGGAGGTAGCGGGGATGGCTACGAGCAGTACTTC. The encoded protein is CSGGSGDGYEQYF.

The rearrangement links TRBV5-6 to TRBJ1-1; a possible D gene is TRBD1 (5 bases). V gave up 2 bases and J gave up 5 bases, with 19 bases separating them. The CDR3 length is 16 residues. Germline-derived CDR1 and CDR2 are SGHDT and YYEEEE. In DNA, the CDR3 is TGTGCCAGCAGCTTCTCCGGGCGACCTGGGGGGACTGAAGCTTTCTTT. Translation: CASSFSGRPGGTEAFF.

The V gene is TRBV7-2, the J gene TRBJ1-2; D perhaps matches TRBD1 (5 bases). The V gene lost 5 bases and the J gene lost 3 bases, with 10 bases spanning the gap. In germline, CDR1 is SGHTA, CDR2 FQGNSA. CDR3 length: 13 residues. CDR3 nucleotide sequence: TGTGCCAGCAGCACAGGCATTGACTATGGCTACACCTTC. Translation: CASSTGIDYGYTF. The whole variable domain, filled in from reference TRBV7-2 and TRBJ1-2, reads GAGVSQSPSNKVTEKGKDVELRCDPISGHTALYWYRQSLGQGLEFLIYFQGNSAPDKSGLPSDRFSAERTGGSVSTLTIQRTQQEDSAVYLCASSTGIDYGYTFGSGTRLTVV.